This T cell receptor (beta chain) is drawn from a study of T cell responses to AZD1222 COVID-19 vaccine. Overall study: Recipients boosted at about 4 weeks or about 12 weeks are pooled. Findings of the study overall: Mostly white British, mostly female donors; authors suggested clonal diversity may be underestimated. Targeting of unmutated variant regions was reportedly seen in nearly half of spike-specific TCRs.

Some clones are missing from TCRdb's copy, which holds only in-frame ones; the method was immunoSEQ multiplex PCR. The table shows around 110,000 clones, with more than 65% occurring only once. As to this clone: The antigen is unknown.

CDR1 and CDR2 from the germline V gene are MDHEN and SYDVKM. CDR3 length: 12 residues. Trimming took 6 bases from V and 9 from J, leaving 12 bases between them. V usage is TRBV28 and J usage is TRBJ1-3; no firm D call. Sequencing was performed on peripheral blood, taken on day 0 of AZD1222 vaccination. The receptor comes from an adult in good health. CDR3 loop: CASRTLYGTIYF. CDR3 in DNA: TGTGCCAGCAGAACACTGTATGGCACCATATATTTT.